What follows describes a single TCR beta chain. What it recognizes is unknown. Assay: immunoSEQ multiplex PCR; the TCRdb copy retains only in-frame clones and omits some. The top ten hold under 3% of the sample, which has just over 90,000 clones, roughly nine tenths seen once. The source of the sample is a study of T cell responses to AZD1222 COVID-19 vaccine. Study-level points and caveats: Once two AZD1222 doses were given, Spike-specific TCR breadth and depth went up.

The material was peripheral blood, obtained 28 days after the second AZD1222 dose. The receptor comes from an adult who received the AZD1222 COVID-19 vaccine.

CDR3 DNA sequence: TGCAGCGCCCCTGAAGCGGGAGTAGAGACCCAGTACTTC. Amino acids: CSAPEAGVETQYF. The V call is TRBV29-1, the J call TRBJ2-5; 8 bases agree with TRBD2. V lost 7 bases and J lost 4; bases outside the gene matches: 8. Germline-derived CDR1 and CDR2 are SQVTM and ANQGSEA. CDR3 length equals 13 residues.